Listed here are 27 T cell receptor beta chains from one sample, sequenced in a study of cytomegalovirus exposure and HLA in healthy donors. Researchers ran the PCR with 60 Vbeta and 13 Jbeta primers. The repertoire was sequenced with immunoSEQ multiplex PCR; TCRdb's copy has only in-frame clones and lacks some. The sample carries some 70,000 clones, about 80% recorded once. Sequences were obtained from PBMCs. Every receptor here comes from a man between 50 and 59 years old in good health and CMV-seronegative.

The V gene is TRBV6-4, the J gene TRBJ2-3, with a weak D call TRBD2 (5 bases). The V gene lost 5 bases and the J gene lost 1 base, with 7 bases spanning the gap. The CDR3 sequence is 13 residues long. The germline gives CDR1 MRHNA, CDR2 SNTAGT. CDR3 sequence reads: CASSRTGTDTQYF. CDR3 DNA: TGTGCCAGCAGTAGGACTGGCACAGATACGCAGTATTTT.

The V and J genes are TRBV25-1 and TRBJ2-7; the match to TRBD1 covers 8 bases. The J segment lost 0 bases and the V segment lost 1 base, leaving 2 bases of the junction unmatched. The CDR3 sequence is 15 residues long. The germline V gene has CDR1 MGHDK and CDR2 SYGVNS. The CDR3 DNA is TGTGCCAGCAGTGAATCCGGGACAGGCTCCTACGAGCAGTACTTC. Translating gives CASSESGTGSYEQYF.

The gene calls are TRBV6-5 and TRBJ2-7, with 7 bases fitting TRBD2. V trimming: 0 bases; J trimming: 2 bases; junction bases outside the gene matches: 4. This CDR3 is 15 amino acids long. CDR1 and CDR2 from the germline V gene are MNHEY and SVGAGI. The CDR3 nucleotides read TGTGCCAGCAGTTACTCTTCTAGCGGAACCTACGAGCAGTACTTC. Its translation is CASSYSSSGTYEQYF.

The V and J genes are TRBV27 and TRBJ2-7; 7 positions match TRBD2. The CDR3 contains 15 residues. Germline CDR1 and CDR2: MNHEY and SMNVEV (reference sequence). Trimming at V came to 4 bases and at J to 7 bases, leaving 13 bases not matched to a gene. Written as DNA, the CDR3 is TGTGCCAGCAGTTCTCTAAGGACTAGTATGTCTGAGCAGTACTTC. Its translation: CASSSLRTSMSEQYF.

This rearrangement joins TRBV21-1 to TRBJ2-7; the D call in the table, TRBD2, was not verified against the DNA. TRBV21-1 is tagged as a pseudogene. This CDR3 has 16 residues. CDR3 nucleotides: TGTGCCAGCAGCAAAGTCAATAGGGACTACTCCTACGAGCAGTACTTC. It is translated as CASSKVNRDYSYEQYF.

The V and J genes are TRBV5-6 and TRBJ1-3; 10 bases align to TRBD1. This CDR3 has 17 residues. Germline CDR1 is SGHDT and CDR2 is YYEEEE. V shed 3 bases, J shed 1 base, and the junction held 7 bases outside the gene matches. CDR3 protein: CASSSMTGGNSGNTIYF. The CDR3 nucleotides are TGTGCCAGCAGCTCAATGACAGGGGGCAATTCTGGAAACACCATATATTTT.

This clone was observed once. The gene calls are TRBV5-6 and TRBJ1-1; tentative D call: TRBD1 (6 bases). This CDR3 has 13 residues. Per the germline V gene, CDR1 is SGHDT and CDR2 is YYEEEE. Trimming cost V 2 bases and J 8 bases, with 13 bases left between them. Here the CDR3 DNA reads TGTGCCAGCAGCTTCGTAGGGGGATTAGAAGCTTTCTTT. The encoded protein is CASSFVGGLEAFF.

This clone was observed a handful of times. The chain joins TRBV10-2 to TRBJ2-1; a weak D match, TRBD1 (7 bases). Germline V CDR1 and CDR2: WSHSY, SAAADI. CDR3 length: 15 residues. V lost 5 bases and J 5 bases, leaving 16 bases between the germline ends. CDR3 protein: CASSSPGQRDNEQFF. The DNA of the CDR3 is TGCGCCAGCAGTTCCCCGGGACAGCGGGACAATGAGCAGTTCTTC.

This clone was observed a handful of times. The gene calls are TRBV19 and TRBJ2-5; possibly TRBD2 for D (6 bases). CDR3 length: 14 amino acids. V was pared by 8 bases and J by 0 bases, with 13 bases between. Germline CDR1 and CDR2: LNHDA and SQIVND (reference sequence). The CDR3 spells CASSYWGDQETQYF. The CDR3 DNA follows: TGTGCCAGTTCCTACTGGGGGGACCAAGAGACCCAGTACTTC.

The gene calls are TRBV6-5 and TRBJ2-7; 7 bases line up with TRBD1. CDR1 is MNHEY and CDR2 is SVGAGI in the germline V gene. The ends lost 2 bases at V and 0 bases at J; junction bases unmatched: 7. The CDR3 loop spans 16 amino acids. CDR3 nucleotide sequence: TGTGCCAGCAGTTACGGGTACAGGGGTGGCTCCTACGAGCAGTACTTC. Its protein product is CASSYGYRGGSYEQYF.

The chain recombines TRBV4-3 with TRBJ1-2; tentatively, D is TRBD1 (5 bases). Germline CDR1 LGHNA, CDR2 YSLEER. The CDR3 covers 18 residues. V gave up 0 bases and J gave up 2 bases, with 19 bases separating them. CDR3 coding DNA: TGCGCCAGCAGCCAAGATTATGGCATTAGGTCAGGGAACTATGGCTACACCTTC. It yields the protein CASSQDYGIRSGNYGYTF.

The chain combines TRBV19 with TRBJ1-2; no firm D call. Trimming cost V 6 bases and J 1 base, with 9 bases left between them. From germline, CDR1 is LNHDA and CDR2 SQIVND (reference sequence). The CDR3 runs to 13 residues. CDR3 nucleotides: TGTGCCAGTAGCTGGTACAGTAACTATGGCTACACCTTC. Translated, it gives CASSWYSNYGYTF.

This chain uses TRBV4-2 with TRBJ1-1, with D possibly TRBD1 on 5 matching bases. V lost 3 bases and J lost 1, with 9 bases in between. The CDR3 has 14 amino acids. Per the germline V gene, CDR1 is LGHNA and CDR2 is YNFKEQ. For the CDR3, the DNA is TGTGCCAGCAGCCAGGGGCAGGCGAACACTGAAGCTTTCTTT. Its translation is CASSQGQANTEAFF.

This clone was detected a few times. This rearrangement joins TRBV30 to TRBJ2-5; 13 nucleotides agree with TRBD2. This CDR3 has 17 amino acids. Germline-derived CDR1 and CDR2 are GTSNPN and SVGIG (reference sequence). The V gene end was trimmed by 2 bases and the J gene end by 2 bases; junction bases not matched to a gene: 8. Written as DNA, the CDR3 is TGTGCCTGGAGTCGCCTAAAACTAGCGGGGGGGCAAGAGACCCAGTACTTC. This codes for CAWSRLKLAGGQETQYF.

The chain links TRBV28 to TRBJ1-4; a possible D gene is TRBD1 (5 bases). Germline CDR1 reads MDHEN; CDR2 reads SYDVKM. The CDR3 totals 15 residues. V was shortened by 6 bases and J by 8 bases, with 19 bases between the two germline ends. The CDR3 bases are TGTGCCAGCAGCCTAGGGGCAGGGTTAGGCGAAAAACTGTTTTTT. Translated: CASSLGAGLGEKLFF.

The V and J genes are TRBV13 and TRBJ1-2, with D perhaps TRBD1 (5 bases). Germline CDR1 PRHDT, CDR2 FYEKMQ (reference sequence). Trimming shortened V by 5 bases and J by 2 bases, and 9 bases separated the two germline ends. CDR3 length equals 13 residues. The CDR3 protein is CASSPSGNYGYTF. The CDR3 DNA reads TGTGCCAGCAGCCCCTCAGGGAACTATGGCTACACCTTC. Based on the CDR3 plus reference TRBV13 and TRBJ1-2, the full variable domain is AAGVIQSPRHLIKEKRETATLKCYPIPRHDTVYWYQQGPGQDPQFLISFYEKMQSDKGSIPDRFSAQQFSDYHSELNMSSLELGDSALYFCASSPSGNYGYTFGSGTRLTVV.

This CDR3 is CASSSAGTGENEQFF. In DNA, the CDR3 is TGTGCCAGCAGTTCTGCCGGGACAGGGGAGAATGAGCAGTTCTTC. This sequence joins TRBV27 and TRBJ2-1; 10 nucleotides line up with TRBD1. Germline CDR1 is MNHEY and CDR2 is SMNVEV (reference sequence). The CDR3 is 15 residues long. The V and J ends lost 4 bases and 7 bases, in that order; junction bases with no gene match: 7.

This chain connects TRBV5-1 to TRBJ2-1; 9 bases align to TRBD2. V shed 4 bases, J shed 4 bases, and the junction held 9 bases outside the gene matches. CDR1 and CDR2 (germline): SGHRS, YFSETQ. The CDR3 totals 16 residues. The CDR3 sequence is CASSDPTSGPYNEQFF. In nucleotides, the CDR3 is TGCGCCAGCAGCGACCCGACTAGCGGCCCTTACAATGAGCAGTTCTTC.

This clone was picked up a small number of times. This chain uses TRBV5-1 with TRBJ2-1; TRBD1 is a possible D gene (5 bases). Looked up from germline, CDR1 is SGHRS and CDR2 is YFSETQ. Trimming stripped 0 bases from V and 5 bases from J, with 9 bases between. The CDR3 is 14 amino acids. The CDR3 here is CASSLEAGNNEQFF. DNA of the CDR3: TGCGCCAGCAGCTTGGAGGCAGGGAACAATGAGCAGTTCTTC.

This clone was picked up a small number of times. The chain is built from TRBV5-4 and TRBJ1-6; D is possibly TRBD1 (5 bases). CDR1 and CDR2 (germline): SGHNT, YYREEE (reference sequence). CDR3 length: 17 amino acids. With 0 bases removed from V and 4 bases from J, the gap between germline ends came to 14 bases. The CDR3 nucleotides read TGTGCCAGCAGCTTGGTTTGGGCCGGGGGTTATAATTCACCCCTCCACTTT. It is translated as CASSLVWAGGYNSPLHF.

The chain is built from TRBV7-8 and TRBJ1-6; 7 bases are shared with TRBD1. The V segment lost 5 bases and the J segment 4 bases; nucleotides outside the gene matches: 11. Looked up from germline, CDR1 is SGHVS and CDR2 is FQNEAQ. The length of the CDR3 is 17 residues. The CDR3 nucleotides read TGTGCCAGCAGCCCCAGGGGGGCAGGGGAGTATAATTCACCCCTCCACTTT. As protein: CASSPRGAGEYNSPLHF.

This chain uses TRBV25-1 with TRBJ2-3, with D maybe TRBD1 (5 bases). Trimming left V 10 bases short and J 1 base short, with 18 bases between. Per the germline V gene, CDR1 is MGHDK and CDR2 is SYGVNS. The CDR3 contains 15 residues. The CDR3 region is CATESPGAGTDTQYF. The CDR3 nucleotides read TGTGCCACCGAGAGCCCTGGGGCAGGCACAGATACGCAGTATTTT.

The rearrangement links TRBV23-1 to TRBJ1-4, with TRBD1 as a possible D gene (6 bases). TRBV23-1 is an ORF; its function is uncertain. V was trimmed by 1 base and J by 6 bases, leaving 21 bases between them. The CDR3 spans 18 residues. The CDR3, as DNA: TGCGCCAGCAGTCAATTGGCGATCCGTAAGGGGGTAGATGAAAAACTGTTTTTT. It yields the protein CASSQLAIRKGVDEKLFF.

This clone was counted only a few times. The J gene is TRBJ1-2, the V gene TRBV28, with D perhaps TRBD1 (6 bases). Germline CDR1 MDHEN, CDR2 SYDVKM. V was trimmed by 8 bases and J by 14 bases, leaving 27 bases between them. The CDR3 is 14 residues long. CDR3 DNA sequence: TGTGCCAGCTTCCAGTCCAGGGGTTCTTTTGTGGGAACCTTC. This codes for CASFQSRGSFVGTF.

This chain connects TRBV15 to TRBJ2-5, with 11 bases fitting TRBD2. Per germline, CDR1 LNHNV and CDR2 YYDKDF (reference sequence). With V trimmed by 0 bases and J by 1 base, 4 bases remained unmatched. The CDR3 is made up of 17 amino acids. This CDR3 is CATSRDISGRAQETQYF. The CDR3 nucleotides are TGTGCCACCAGCAGAGATATTAGCGGGAGGGCCCAAGAGACCCAGTACTTC.

This chain links TRBV7-9 with TRBJ1-1; a weak D match, TRBD1 (6 bases). The CDR3 has 13 residues. Trimming took off 7 bases at V and 6 bases at J, with 15 bases between the two ends. Germline loops: CDR1 SEHNR, CDR2 FQNEAQ (reference sequence). Here the CDR3 DNA reads TGTGCCAGCAACATGGGGGGGCGGTCTGAAGCTTTCTTT. It translates to CASNMGGRSEAFF.

The chain employs TRBV18 and TRBJ2-2; D not resolved. Per germline, CDR1 KGHSH and CDR2 LQKENI. This CDR3 is 15 amino acids long. With 5 bases removed from V and 2 bases from J, the gap between germline ends came to 12 bases. In DNA form, the CDR3 reads TGTGCCAGCTCATTATACAGCCGTAACACCGGGGAGCTGTTTTTT. Encoded protein: CASSLYSRNTGELFF.